Listed below are T cell receptor beta chains from one sample, sequenced in a study of T cell responses to AZD1222 COVID-19 vaccine. The data were produced by immunoSEQ multiplex PCR, yet TCRdb's version contains in-frame clones alone and is incomplete. The sample consists of just under 100,000 clones, over 75% of them appearing once. Sequences were derived from peripheral blood, sampled on day 0 of AZD1222 vaccination. The receptors were gathered from an adult in good health. The CDR3 runs from the conserved cysteine through the conserved F or W.

j_call cdr3_length v_call cdr3_aa
TRBJ2-2 13 TRBV9 CASSVSITGELFF
TRBJ1-6 13 TRBV7-9 CASSPRGDSPLHF
TRBJ1-1 15 TRBV6-6 CASSYSKGRLFEAFF
TRBJ2-7 15 TRBV6-2/TRBV6-3 CASSYSLRVSNEQYF
TRBJ2-4 10 TRBV24-1 CALQGGIQYF
TRBJ1-5 13 TRBV30 CAWRRGANQPQHF
TRBJ2-2 13 TRBV30 CAWGQGRAGELFF
TRBJ1-6 13 TRBV10-3 CAISEISNSPLHF
TRBJ2-2 14 TRBV10-3 CAIKRPGNTGELFF
TRBJ2-1 13 TRBV29-1 CSATMDRGNEQFF
TRBJ2-1 11 TRBV11-3 CASSFDLHRFF
TRBJ1-6 17 TRBV2 CASSGSGDGLGNSPLHF
TRBJ2-7 14 TRBV7-9 CASSRTGGSYEQYF
TRBJ2-3 13 TRBV12-3/TRBV12-4 CASQGRDTDTQYF
TRBJ1-1 14 TRBV30 CAWSVWWRSGEAFF
TRBJ1-1 13 TRBV30 CAWSPTENTEAFF
TRBJ2-3 18 TRBV4-3 CASSQEYFGTGTQDTQYF
TRBJ1-6 13 TRBV11-2 CASSRTGDSPLHF
TRBJ2-7 17 TRBV28 CASSFNPSRGPGYEQYF
TRBJ1-1 14 TRBV6-5 CASSSPSGVGEAFF
TRBJ2-7 17 TRBV4-3 CASSQDLRADRVSGQYF
TRBJ1-4 14 TRBV3-1/TRBV3-2 CASSKQGTNEKLFF
TRBJ2-5 16 TRBV18 CASSQQRGGPGETQYF